Sequencing of this TCR beta chain was carried out in a study of low-dose radiotherapy and immunotherapy resistance in tumors. This clonotype was seen ten or more times. Described time point: before trial treatment. First-strand cDNA relied on TRAV- and TRBV-specific primers spanning alpha and beta chains. TCR amplification ran roughly 20 PCR cycles using constant-region and V-primer adapter primers. TCRdb re-derived calls from the reads in MiXCR, one entry per CDR3 protein. The table includes 54,000 or so distinct CDR3 sequences, approximately 25% detected once. This specimen was PBMCs, taken before treatment. This receptor was taken from a male donor with prostate cancer.

CDR3 region: CASSLGGFGEKLFF. The CDR3 nucleotides read TGTGCCAGCAGTTTGGGAGGTTTCGGTGAAAAACTGTTTTTT. The V and J genes are TRBV27 and TRBJ1-4; D remains unclear. CDR3 length: 14 residues. V shed 3 bases and J shed 7 bases, with 12 bases lying between them. Germline CDR1 reads MNHEY; CDR2 reads SMNVEV (reference sequence).